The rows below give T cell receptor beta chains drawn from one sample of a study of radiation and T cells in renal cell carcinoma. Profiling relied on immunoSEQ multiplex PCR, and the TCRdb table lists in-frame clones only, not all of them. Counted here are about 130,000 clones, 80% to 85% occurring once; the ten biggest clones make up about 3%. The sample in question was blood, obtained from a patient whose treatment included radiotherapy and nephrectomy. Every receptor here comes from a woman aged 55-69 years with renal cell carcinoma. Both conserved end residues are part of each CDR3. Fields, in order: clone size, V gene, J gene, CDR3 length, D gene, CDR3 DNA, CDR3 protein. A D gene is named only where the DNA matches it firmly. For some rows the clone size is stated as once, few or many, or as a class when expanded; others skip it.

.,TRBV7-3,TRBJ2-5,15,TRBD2,TGTGCCAGCAGCGAACTAGCGGGGGCCCAAGAGACCCAGTACTTC,CASSELAGAQETQYF
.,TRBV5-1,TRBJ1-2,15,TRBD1,TGCGCCAGCAGCCCGGACGGACAGGTTAACTATGGCTACACCTTC,CASSPDGQVNYGYTF
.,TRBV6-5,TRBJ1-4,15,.,TGTGCCAGCAGTTACAGTGGCGCCGGGGATGAAAAACTGTTTTTT,CASSYSGAGDEKLFF
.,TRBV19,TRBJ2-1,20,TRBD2,TGTGCCAGTAGTCCCCATAGCCCCTCAACTAGCGGCAGCTCCTACAATGAGCAGTTCTTC,CASSPHSPSTSGSSYNEQFF
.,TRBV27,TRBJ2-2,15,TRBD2,TGTGCCAGCAGTTTATTCGGGGGGAATACCGGGGAGCTGTTTTTT,CASSLFGGNTGELFF
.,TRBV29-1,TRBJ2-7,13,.,TGCAGCGCCTCGGGCATAGGCTCCTACGAGCAGTACTTC,CSASGIGSYEQYF
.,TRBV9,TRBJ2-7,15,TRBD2,TGTGCCAGCAGCGTAGGCACTAGCGGGTTCGACGAGCAGTACTTC,CASSVGTSGFDEQYF
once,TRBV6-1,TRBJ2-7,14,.,TGTGCCAGCAGTGAATTGAGAGGGAGCTACGAGCAGTACTTC,CASSELRGSYEQYF
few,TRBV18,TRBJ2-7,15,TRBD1,TGTGCCAGCTCGCAAAACTCGGGACAGGGGAACGAGCAGTACTTC,CASSQNSGQGNEQYF
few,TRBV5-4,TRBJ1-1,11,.,TGTGCCACGGAGATCAACACTGAAGCTTTCTTT,CATEINTEAFF
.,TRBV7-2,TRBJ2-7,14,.,TGTGCCAGCAGCTTAGGAGCAGGGGCCCCCCGGCAGTACTTC,CASSLGAGAPRQYF
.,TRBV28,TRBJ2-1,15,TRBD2,TGTGCCAGCAGTCCGGGGACTAGCGACTACAATGAGCAGTTCTTC,CASSPGTSDYNEQFF
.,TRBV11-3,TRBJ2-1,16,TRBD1,TGTGCCAGCAGCTCCGGACAGGTGAGCTCCTACAATGAGCAGTTCTTC,CASSSGQVSSYNEQFF
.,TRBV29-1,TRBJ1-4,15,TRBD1,TGCAGCGTTGAAGATCGAGGCAGGGGGCCCGAAAAACTGTTTTTT,CSVEDRGRGPEKLFF
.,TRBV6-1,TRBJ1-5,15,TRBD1,TGTGCCAGCAGTGGGACTGACAGGGTGGTTCAGCCCCAGCATTTT,CASSGTDRVVQPQHF
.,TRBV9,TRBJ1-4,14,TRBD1,TGTGCCAGCAGCCGGACAGGGACTAATGAAAAACTGTTTTTT,CASSRTGTNEKLFF
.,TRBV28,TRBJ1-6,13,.,TGTGCCATCTCCCGGGGGTACAATTCACCCCTCCACTTT,CAISRGYNSPLHF
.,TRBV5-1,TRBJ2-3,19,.,TGCGCCAGCAGCTTCCTACCCCCGGTTTGGCGAACTAGCACAGATACGCAGTATTTT,CASSFLPPVWRTSTDTQYF
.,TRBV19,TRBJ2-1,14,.,TGTGCCAGTAGTGGGTTTCTCTCCTACAATGAGCAGTTCTTC,CASSGFLSYNEQFF
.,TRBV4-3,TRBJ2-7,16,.,TGCGCCAGCAGCCTCTGGGACACCCAGGGGGGCTACGAGCAGTACTTC,CASSLWDTQGGYEQYF
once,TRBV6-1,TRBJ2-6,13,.,TGTGCCAGCAACCCTACTGGGGCCAACGTCCTGACTTTC,CASNPTGANVLTF
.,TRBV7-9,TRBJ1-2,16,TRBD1,TGTGCCAGCAGCCAAGTGGAAAGACAGGGGAACTATGGCTACACCTTC,CASSQVERQGNYGYTF
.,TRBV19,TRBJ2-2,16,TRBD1,TGTGCCAGTAGTCCGCACAGGGGCGAGAACACCGGGGAGCTGTTTTTT,CASSPHRGENTGELFF
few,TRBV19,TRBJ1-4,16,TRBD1,TGTGCCAGTAGACTCCTACCGGGACAGATTAATGAAAAACTGTTTTTT,CASRLLPGQINEKLFF
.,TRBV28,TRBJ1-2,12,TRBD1,TGTGCCAGCAGTTGGGACAGGCGTGGCTACACCTTC,CASSWDRRGYTF
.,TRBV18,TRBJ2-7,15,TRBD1,TGTGCCAGCTCGCCCCGGACAGGGTTCTCCTACGAGCAGTACTTC,CASSPRTGFSYEQYF
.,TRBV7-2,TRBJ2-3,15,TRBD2,TGTGCCAGCAGGACCTTGGGACTAGCGGGAGATACGCAGTATTTT,CASRTLGLAGDTQYF
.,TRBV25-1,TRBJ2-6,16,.,TGTGCCAGCACAACCAGGCTCGGCGTTGGGGCCAACGTCCTGACTTTC,CASTTRLGVGANVLTF
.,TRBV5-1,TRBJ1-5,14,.,TGCGCCAGCAGCTTGGGGCAGCCTAATCAGCCCCAGCATTTT,CASSLGQPNQPQHF